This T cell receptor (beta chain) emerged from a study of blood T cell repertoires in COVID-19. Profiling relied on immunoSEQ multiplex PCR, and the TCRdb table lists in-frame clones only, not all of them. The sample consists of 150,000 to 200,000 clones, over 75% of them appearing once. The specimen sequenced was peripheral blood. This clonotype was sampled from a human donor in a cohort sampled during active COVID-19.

CDR3 bases: TGTGCCAGTAGTATAGATGGTAGCGGGAGGTTGAACACCGGGGAGCTGTTTTTT. The encoded protein is CASSIDGSGRLNTGELFF. The chain links TRBV19 to TRBJ2-2; 10 bases fit TRBD2. In germline, CDR1 is LNHDA, CDR2 SQIVND (reference sequence). The CDR3 contains 18 residues. Losses at the gene ends were 0 bases for V and 1 base for J; bases not matched to a gene: 5.